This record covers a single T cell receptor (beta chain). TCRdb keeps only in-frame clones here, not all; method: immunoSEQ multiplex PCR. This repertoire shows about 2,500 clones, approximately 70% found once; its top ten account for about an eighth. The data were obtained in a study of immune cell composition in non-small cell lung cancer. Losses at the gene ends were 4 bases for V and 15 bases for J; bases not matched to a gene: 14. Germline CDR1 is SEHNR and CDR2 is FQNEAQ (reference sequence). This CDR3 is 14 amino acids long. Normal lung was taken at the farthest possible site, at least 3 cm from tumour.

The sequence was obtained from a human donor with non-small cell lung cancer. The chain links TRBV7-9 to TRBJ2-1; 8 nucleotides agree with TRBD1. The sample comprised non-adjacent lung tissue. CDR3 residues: CASSSFRDRPSGFF. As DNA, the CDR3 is TGTGCCAGCAGCTCTTTCCGGGACAGGCCCAGCGGGTTCTTC.